This record looks at one T cell receptor (beta chain) sequence and its context. Its antigen remains unknown. The amount of total RNA extracted per sample was at least 6 micrograms. This sample is drawn from a study of blood T cells in healthy people across ages. Study-wide results and caveats: Per million T cells, the diversity of TCR beta decreased roughly linearly as age advanced.

Primers used in a second PCR of roughly 6 to 12 cycles were a sample-barcoded 5' primer and a J-beta primer mix. TCRdb reprocessed the 5' RACE reads with MiXCR, giving one entry per CDR3 protein. The table includes about 1.6 million distinct CDR3 sequences, roughly 30% detected once. There are 17 residues in the CDR3. V gave up 1 base and J gave up 0 bases; unmatched junction bases: 8. Germline CDR1 is MGHRA and CDR2 is YSYEKL. The chain is built from TRBV4-1 and TRBJ1-1; 7 positions agree with TRBD1. This sequence originates from a woman aged 25-40 years in good health. Sequences were obtained from blood. The CDR3 bases are TGCGCCAGCAGCCAAGTCATTACGGGACAGATGAACACTGAAGCTTTCTTT. This sequence encodes CASSQVITGQMNTEAFF.